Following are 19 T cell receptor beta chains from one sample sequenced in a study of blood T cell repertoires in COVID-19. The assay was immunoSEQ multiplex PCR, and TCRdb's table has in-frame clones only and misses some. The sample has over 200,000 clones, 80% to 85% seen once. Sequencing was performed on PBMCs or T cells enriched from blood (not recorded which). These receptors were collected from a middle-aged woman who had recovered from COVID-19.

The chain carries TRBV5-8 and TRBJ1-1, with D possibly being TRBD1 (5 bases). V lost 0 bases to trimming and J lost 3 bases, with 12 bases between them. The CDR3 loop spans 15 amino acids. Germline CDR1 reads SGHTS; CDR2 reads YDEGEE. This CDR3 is CASSLAQGWDTEAFF. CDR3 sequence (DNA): TGTGCCAGCAGCTTGGCCCAGGGCTGGGACACTGAAGCTTTCTTT.

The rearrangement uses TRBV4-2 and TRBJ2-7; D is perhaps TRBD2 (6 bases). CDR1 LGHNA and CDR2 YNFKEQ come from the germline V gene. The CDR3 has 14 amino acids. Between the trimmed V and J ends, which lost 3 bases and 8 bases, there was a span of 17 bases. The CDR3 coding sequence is TGTGCCAGCAGCCAGGTCGGCGGGACTGTCAAGCAGTACTTC. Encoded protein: CASSQVGGTVKQYF.

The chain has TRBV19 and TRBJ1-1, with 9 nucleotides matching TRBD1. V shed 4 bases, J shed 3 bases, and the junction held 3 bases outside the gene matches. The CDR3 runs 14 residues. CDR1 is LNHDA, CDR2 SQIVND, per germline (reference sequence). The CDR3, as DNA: TGTGCCAGTAGTACCAACAGGGGGCACACTGAAGCTTTCTTT. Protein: CASSTNRGHTEAFF.

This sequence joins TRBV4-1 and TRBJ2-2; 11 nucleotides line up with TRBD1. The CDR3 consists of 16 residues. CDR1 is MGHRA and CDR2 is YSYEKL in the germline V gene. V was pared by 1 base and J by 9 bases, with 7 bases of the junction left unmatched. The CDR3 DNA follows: TGCGCCAGCAGCCAAGGGGACAGGGGGGGCTTCAGGGAGCTGTTTTTT. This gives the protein CASSQGDRGGFRELFF.

The CDR3 reads CASSIRAGQGLYGYTF. CDR3 in DNA: TGTGCCAGTAGTATACGAGCGGGACAGGGGCTCTATGGCTACACCTTC. The chain is built from TRBV19 and TRBJ1-2; TRBD1 matches at 10 bases. The V segment lost 2 bases and the J segment 4 bases; nucleotides outside the gene matches: 7. Per the germline V gene, CDR1 is LNHDA and CDR2 is SQIVND (reference sequence). The CDR3 loop spans 16 amino acids.

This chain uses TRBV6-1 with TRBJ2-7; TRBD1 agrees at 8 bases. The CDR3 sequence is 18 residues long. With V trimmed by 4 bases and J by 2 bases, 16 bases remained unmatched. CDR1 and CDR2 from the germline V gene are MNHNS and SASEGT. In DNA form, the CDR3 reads TGTGCCAGCAGTGGAATGTACCAACCCAACAGGGGGACCTACGAGCAGTACTTC. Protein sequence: CASSGMYQPNRGTYEQYF.

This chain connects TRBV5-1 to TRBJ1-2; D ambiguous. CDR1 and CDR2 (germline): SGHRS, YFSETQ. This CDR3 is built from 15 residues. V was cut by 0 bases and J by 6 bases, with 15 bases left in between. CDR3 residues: CASSLAAGVVDGYTF. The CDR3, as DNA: TGCGCCAGCAGCTTGGCGGCAGGCGTAGTAGATGGCTACACCTTC.

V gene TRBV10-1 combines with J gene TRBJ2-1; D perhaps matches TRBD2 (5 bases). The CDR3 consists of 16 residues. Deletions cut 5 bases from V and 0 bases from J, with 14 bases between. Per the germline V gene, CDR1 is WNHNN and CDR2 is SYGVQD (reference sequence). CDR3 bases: TGCGCCAGCAGTAAACGCGGGTACAGCTCCTACAATGAGCAGTTCTTC. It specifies CASSKRGYSSYNEQFF.

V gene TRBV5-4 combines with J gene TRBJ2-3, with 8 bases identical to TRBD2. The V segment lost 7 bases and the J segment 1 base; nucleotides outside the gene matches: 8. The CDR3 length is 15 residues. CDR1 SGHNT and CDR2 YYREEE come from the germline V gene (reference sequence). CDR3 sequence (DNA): TGTGCCAGCCGCCGTAGCGGGACGGGCACAGATACGCAGTATTTT. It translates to CASRRSGTGTDTQYF.

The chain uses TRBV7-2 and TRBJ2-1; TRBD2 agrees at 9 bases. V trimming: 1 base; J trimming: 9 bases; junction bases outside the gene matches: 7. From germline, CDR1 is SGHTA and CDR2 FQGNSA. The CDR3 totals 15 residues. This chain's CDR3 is CASSLDGTSSFEQFF. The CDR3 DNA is TGTGCCAGCAGCTTAGACGGGACTAGCTCTTTTGAGCAGTTCTTC.

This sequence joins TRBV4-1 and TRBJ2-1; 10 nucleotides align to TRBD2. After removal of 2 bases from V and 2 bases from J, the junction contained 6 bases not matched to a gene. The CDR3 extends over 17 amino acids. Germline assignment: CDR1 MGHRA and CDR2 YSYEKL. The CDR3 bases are TGCGCCAGCAGCCAATTACCGGGACTAGCGCCCTACAATGAGCAGTTCTTC. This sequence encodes CASSQLPGLAPYNEQFF.

The chain's CDR3 is CATSDLASGRGGPYEQYV. CDR3 nucleotide sequence: TGTGCCACCAGTGATTTGGCTAGCGGGAGGGGGGGACCTTACGAGCAGTACGTC. The rearrangement links TRBV24-1 to TRBJ2-7; 12 bases align to TRBD2. CDR1 and CDR2 from the germline V gene are KGHDR and SFDVKD. This CDR3 contains 18 residues. J lost 4 bases, V lost 0 bases, and 9 bases had no gene match.

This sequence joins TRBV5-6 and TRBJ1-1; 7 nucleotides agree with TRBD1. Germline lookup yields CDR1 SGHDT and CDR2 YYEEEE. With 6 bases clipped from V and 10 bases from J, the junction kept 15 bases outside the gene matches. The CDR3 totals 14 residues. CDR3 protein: CASTSVTLTGLAFF. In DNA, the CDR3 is TGTGCCAGCACCTCCGTTACCTTGACAGGGTTAGCTTTCTTT.

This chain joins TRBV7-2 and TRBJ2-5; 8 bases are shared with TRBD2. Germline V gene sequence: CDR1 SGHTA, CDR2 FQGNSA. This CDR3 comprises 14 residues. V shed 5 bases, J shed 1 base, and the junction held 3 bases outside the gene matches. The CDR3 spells CASSTSGVQETQYF. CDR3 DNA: TGTGCCAGCAGCACTAGCGGTGTCCAAGAGACCCAGTACTTC. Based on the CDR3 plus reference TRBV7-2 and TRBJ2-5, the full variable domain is GAGVSQSPSNKVTEKGKDVELRCDPISGHTALYWYRQSLGQGLEFLIYFQGNSAPDKSGLPSDRFSAERTGGSVSTLTIQRTQQEDSAVYLCASSTSGVQETQYFGPGTRLLVL.

In nucleotides, the CDR3 is TGTGCCAGCAGCTCGGACAGGGCAACTGAAGCTTTCTTT. Translation gives CASSSDRATEAFF. V is TRBV7-8 and J is TRBJ1-1, with TRBD1 identical over 8 bases. The junction had 3 bases not matched to a gene; V was cut back by 4 bases and J by 5 bases. The CDR3 is made up of 13 amino acids. CDR1 and CDR2 from the germline V gene are SGHVS and FQNEAQ.

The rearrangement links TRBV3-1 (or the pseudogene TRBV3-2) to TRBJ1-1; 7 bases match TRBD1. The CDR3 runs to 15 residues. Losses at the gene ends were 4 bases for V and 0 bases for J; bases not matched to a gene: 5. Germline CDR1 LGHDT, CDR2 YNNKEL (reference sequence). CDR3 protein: CASSPTGALNTEAFF. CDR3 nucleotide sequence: TGTGCCAGCAGCCCCACAGGGGCTTTGAACACTGAAGCTTTCTTT.

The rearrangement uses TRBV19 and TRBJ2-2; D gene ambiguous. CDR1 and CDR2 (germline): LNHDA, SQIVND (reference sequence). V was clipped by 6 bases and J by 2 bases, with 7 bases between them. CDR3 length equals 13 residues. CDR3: CASSQRNTGELFF. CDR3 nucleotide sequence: TGTGCCAGTAGCCAGCGTAACACCGGGGAGCTGTTTTTT.

CDR3 protein: CASSFTGDTSDTQYF. The DNA for the CDR3 is TGTGCCAGCAGCTTTACAGGAGATACTTCAGATACGCAGTATTTT. The chain recombines TRBV7-9 with TRBJ2-3; possibly TRBD1 for D (5 bases). V was pared by 3 bases and J by 4 bases, with 14 bases between. Germline V CDR1 and CDR2: SEHNR, FQNEAQ (reference sequence). CDR3 length: 15 residues.

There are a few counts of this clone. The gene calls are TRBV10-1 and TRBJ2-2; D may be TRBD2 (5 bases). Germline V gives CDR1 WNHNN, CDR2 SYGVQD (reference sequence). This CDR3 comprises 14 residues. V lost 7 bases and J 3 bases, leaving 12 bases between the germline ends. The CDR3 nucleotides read TGCGCCAGCAAACCGGGAAGAGACACCGGGGAGCTGTTTTTT. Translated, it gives CASKPGRDTGELFF.